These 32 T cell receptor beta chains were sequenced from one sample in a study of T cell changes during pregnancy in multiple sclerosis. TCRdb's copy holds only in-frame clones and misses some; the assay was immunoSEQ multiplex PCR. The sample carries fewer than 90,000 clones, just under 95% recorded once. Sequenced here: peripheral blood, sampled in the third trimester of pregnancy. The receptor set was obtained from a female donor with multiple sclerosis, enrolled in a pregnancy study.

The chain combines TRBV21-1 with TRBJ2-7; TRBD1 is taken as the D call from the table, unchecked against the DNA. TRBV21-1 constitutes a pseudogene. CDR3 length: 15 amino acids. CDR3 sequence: CASSINRVFTYEQYF. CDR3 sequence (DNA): TGTGCCAGCAGCATTAACAGGGTATTCACCTACGAGCAGTACTTC.

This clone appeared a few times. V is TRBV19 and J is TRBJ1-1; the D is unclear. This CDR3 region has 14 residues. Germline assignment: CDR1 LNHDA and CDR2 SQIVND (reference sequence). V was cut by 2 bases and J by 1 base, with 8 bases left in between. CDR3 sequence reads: CASSIQGANTEAFF. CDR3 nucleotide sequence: TGTGCCAGTAGTATACAAGGAGCGAACACTGAAGCTTTCTTT.

The CDR3 nucleotides are TGTGCCAGCAGTTTTGCGGGAGTCTCCTACAATGAGCAGTTCTTC. It translates to CASSFAGVSYNEQFF. The chain carries TRBV27 and TRBJ2-1; the match to TRBD2 covers 7 bases. Germline CDR1 and CDR2: MNHEY and SMNVEV (reference sequence). Trimming cost V 3 bases and J 0 bases; bases outside gene matches: 2. CDR3 length equals 15 residues.

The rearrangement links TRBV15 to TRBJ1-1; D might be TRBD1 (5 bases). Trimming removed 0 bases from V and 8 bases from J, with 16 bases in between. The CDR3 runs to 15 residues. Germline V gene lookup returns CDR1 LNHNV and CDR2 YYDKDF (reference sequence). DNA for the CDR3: TGTGCCACCAGCAGAGATCTATATAGGGGCCCCGAAGCTTTCTTT. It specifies CATSRDLYRGPEAFF. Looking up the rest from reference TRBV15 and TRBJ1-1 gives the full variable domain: DAMVIQNPRYQVTQFGKPVTLSCSQTLNHNVMYWYQQKSSQAPKLLFHYYDKDFNNEADTPDNFQSRRPNTSFCFLDIRSPGLGDTAMYLCATSRDLYRGPEAFFGQGTRLTVV.

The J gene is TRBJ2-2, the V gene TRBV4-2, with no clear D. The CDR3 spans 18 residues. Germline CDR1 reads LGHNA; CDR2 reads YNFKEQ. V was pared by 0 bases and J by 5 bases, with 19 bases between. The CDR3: CASSQDPAGPIGTGELFF. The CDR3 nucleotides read TGTGCCAGCAGCCAAGATCCCGCAGGCCCCATTGGAACCGGGGAGCTGTTTTTT.

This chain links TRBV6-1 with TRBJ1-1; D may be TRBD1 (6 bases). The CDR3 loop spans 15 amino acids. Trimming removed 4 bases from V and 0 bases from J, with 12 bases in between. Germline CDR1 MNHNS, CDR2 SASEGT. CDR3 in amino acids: CASSAPRGLNTEAFF. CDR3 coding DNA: TGTGCCAGCAGTGCCCCCAGGGGCTTGAACACTGAAGCTTTCTTT.

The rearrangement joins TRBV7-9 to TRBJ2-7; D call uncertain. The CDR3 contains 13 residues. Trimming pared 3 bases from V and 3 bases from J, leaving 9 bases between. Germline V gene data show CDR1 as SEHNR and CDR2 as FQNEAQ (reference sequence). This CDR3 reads CASSFSASYEQYF. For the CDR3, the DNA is TGTGCCAGCAGCTTCTCGGCTAGCTACGAGCAGTACTTC.

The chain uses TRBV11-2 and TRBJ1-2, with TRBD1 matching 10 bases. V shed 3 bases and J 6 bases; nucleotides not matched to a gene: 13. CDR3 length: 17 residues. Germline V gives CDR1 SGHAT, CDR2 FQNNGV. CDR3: CASSFPTWGTGADGYTF. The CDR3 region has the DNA TGTGCCAGCAGCTTTCCCACCTGGGGGACAGGGGCTGATGGCTACACCTTC.

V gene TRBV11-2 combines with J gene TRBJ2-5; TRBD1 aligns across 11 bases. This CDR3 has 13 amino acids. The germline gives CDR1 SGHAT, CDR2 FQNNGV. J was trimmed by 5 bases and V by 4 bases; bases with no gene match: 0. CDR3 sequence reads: CASSWDRGETQYF. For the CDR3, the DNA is TGTGCCAGCAGCTGGGACAGGGGGGAGACCCAGTACTTC.

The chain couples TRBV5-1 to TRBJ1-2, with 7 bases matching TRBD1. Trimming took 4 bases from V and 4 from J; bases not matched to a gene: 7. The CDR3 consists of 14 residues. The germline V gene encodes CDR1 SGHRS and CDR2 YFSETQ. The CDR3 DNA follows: TGCGCCAGCAGCCCGGAGACAGGGCGCTATGGCTACACCTTC. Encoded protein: CASSPETGRYGYTF.

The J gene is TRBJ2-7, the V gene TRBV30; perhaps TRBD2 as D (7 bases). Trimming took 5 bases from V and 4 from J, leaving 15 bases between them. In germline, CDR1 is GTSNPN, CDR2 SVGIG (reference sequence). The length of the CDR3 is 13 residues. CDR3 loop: CAWGEGVRYEQYF. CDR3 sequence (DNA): TGTGCCTGGGGGGAGGGGGTTAGATACGAGCAGTACTTC.

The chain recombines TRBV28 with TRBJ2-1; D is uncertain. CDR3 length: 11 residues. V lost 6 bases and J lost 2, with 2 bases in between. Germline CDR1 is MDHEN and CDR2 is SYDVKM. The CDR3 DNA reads TGTGCCAGCAGCACCTACAATGAGCAGTTCTTC. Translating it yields CASSTYNEQFF. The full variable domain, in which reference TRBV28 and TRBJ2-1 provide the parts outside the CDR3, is DVKVTQSSRYLVKRTGEKVFLECVQDMDHENMFWYRQDPGLGLRLIYFSYDVKMKEKGDIPEGYSVSREKKERFSLILESASTNQTSMYLCASSTYNEQFFGPGTRLTVL.

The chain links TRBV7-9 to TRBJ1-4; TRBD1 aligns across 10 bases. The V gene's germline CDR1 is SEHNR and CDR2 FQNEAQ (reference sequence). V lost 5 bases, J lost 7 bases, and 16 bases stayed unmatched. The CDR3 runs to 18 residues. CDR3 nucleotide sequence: TGTGCCAGCAGCCATTTCGGGGACAGGGGATTGCGGGGTGAAAAACTGTTTTTT. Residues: CASSHFGDRGLRGEKLFF. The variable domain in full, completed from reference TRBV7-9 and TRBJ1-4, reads DTGVSQNPRHKITKRGQNVTFRCDPISEHNRLYWYRQTLGQGPEFLTYFQNEAQLEKSRLLSDRFSAERPKGSFSTLEIQRTEQGDSAMYLCASSHFGDRGLRGEKLFFGSGTQLSVL.

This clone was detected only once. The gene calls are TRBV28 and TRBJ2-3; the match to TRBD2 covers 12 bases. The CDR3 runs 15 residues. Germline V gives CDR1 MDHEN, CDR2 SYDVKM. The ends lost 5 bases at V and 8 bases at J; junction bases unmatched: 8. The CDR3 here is CASSRLAGVGGTQYF. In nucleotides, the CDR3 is TGTGCCAGCAGTCGACTAGCGGGAGTAGGTGGTACGCAGTATTTT.

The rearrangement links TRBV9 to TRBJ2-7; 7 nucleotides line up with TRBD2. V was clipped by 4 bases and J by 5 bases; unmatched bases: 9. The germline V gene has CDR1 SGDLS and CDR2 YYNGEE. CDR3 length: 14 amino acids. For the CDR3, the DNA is TGTGCCAGCAGCCCTTGGGGGAGGGCCGACGAGCAGTACTTC. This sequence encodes CASSPWGRADEQYF.

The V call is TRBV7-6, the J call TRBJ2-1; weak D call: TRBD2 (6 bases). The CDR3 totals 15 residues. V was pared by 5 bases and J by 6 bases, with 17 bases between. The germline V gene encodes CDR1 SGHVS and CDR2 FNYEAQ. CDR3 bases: TGTGCCAGCAGCCAGGGACCTCAGGGAGGCAATGAGCAGTTCTTC. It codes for CASSQGPQGGNEQFF.

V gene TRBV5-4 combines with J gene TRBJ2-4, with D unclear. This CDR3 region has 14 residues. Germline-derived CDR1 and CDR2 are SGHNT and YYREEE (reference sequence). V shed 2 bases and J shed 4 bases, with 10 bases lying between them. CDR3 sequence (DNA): TGTGCCAGCAGCTTCGAGGCTACAAAAAACATTCAGTACTTC. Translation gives CASSFEATKNIQYF.

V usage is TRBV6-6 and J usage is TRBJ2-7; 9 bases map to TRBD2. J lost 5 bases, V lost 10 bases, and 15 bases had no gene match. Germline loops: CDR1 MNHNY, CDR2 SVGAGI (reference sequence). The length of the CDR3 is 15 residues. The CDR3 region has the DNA TGTGCCAACAGACCTATCCAGCGGGAGGCCCACGAGCAGTACTTC. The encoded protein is CANRPIQREAHEQYF.

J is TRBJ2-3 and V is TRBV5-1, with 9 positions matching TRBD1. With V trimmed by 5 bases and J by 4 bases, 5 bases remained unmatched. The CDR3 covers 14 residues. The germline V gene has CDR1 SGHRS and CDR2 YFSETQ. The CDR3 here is CASRRGQGSDTQYF. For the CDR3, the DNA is TGCGCCAGCAGACGAGGACAGGGGTCAGATACGCAGTATTTT.

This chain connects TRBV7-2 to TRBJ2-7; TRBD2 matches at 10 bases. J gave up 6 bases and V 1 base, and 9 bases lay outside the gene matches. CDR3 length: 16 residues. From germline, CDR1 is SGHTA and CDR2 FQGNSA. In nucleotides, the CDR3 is TGTGCCAGCAGCTTAGTTCCAGCGGGAGGGCCAGGCGAGCAGTACTTC. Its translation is CASSLVPAGGPGEQYF. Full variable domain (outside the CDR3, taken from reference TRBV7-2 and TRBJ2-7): GAGVSQSPSNKVTEKGKDVELRCDPISGHTALYWYRQSLGQGLEFLIYFQGNSAPDKSGLPSDRFSAERTGGSVSTLTIQRTQQEDSAVYLCASSLVPAGGPGEQYFGPGTRLTVT.

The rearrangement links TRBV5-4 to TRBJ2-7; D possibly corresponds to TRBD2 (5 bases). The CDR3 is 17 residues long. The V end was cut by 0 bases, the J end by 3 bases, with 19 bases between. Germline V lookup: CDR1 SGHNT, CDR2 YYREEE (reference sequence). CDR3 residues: CASSLAGLERLGYEQYF. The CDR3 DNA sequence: TGTGCCAGCAGCTTGGCCGGCCTTGAGCGGCTCGGCTACGAGCAGTACTTC.

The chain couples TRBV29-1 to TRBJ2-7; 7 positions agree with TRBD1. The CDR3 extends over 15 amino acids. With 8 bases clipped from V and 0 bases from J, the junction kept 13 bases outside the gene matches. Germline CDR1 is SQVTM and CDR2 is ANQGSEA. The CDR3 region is CSPDPDRVASYEQYF. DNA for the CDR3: TGCAGCCCCGATCCTGACAGGGTGGCCTCCTACGAGCAGTACTTC.

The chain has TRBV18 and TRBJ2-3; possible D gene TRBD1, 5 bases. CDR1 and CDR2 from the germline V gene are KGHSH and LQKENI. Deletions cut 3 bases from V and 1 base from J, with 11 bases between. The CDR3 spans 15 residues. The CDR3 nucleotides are TGTGCCAGCTCACCGGGGCCTACGGGCACAGATACGCAGTATTTT. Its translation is CASSPGPTGTDTQYF. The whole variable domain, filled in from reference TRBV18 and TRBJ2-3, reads NAGVMQNPRHLVRRRGQEARLRCSPMKGHSHVYWYRQLPEEGLKFMVYLQKENIIDESGMPKERFSAEFPKEGPSILRIQQVVRGDSAAYFCASSPGPTGTDTQYFGPGTRLTVL.

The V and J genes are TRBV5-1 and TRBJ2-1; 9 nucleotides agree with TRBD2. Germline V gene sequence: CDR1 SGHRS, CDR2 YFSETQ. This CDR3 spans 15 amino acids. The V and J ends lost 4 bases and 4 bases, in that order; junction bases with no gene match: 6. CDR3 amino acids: CASSIGLANYNEQFF. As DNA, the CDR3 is TGCGCCAGCAGCATTGGACTAGCGAATTACAATGAGCAGTTCTTC.

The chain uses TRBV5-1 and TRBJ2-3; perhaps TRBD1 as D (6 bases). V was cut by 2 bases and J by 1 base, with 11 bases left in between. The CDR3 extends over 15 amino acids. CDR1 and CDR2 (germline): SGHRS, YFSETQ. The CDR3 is CASSLRDMGTDTQYF. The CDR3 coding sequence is TGCGCCAGCAGCTTAAGGGACATGGGCACAGATACGCAGTATTTT.

CDR3 nucleotides: TGTGCCAGCTCACCCTACTCGGGATGGGATGAAAAACTGTTTTTT. It encodes CASSPYSGWDEKLFF. J is TRBJ1-4 and V is TRBV18; D is undetermined. CDR3 length: 15 amino acids. Germline assignment: CDR1 KGHSH and CDR2 LQKENI. Trimming stripped 3 bases from V and 6 bases from J, with 14 bases between.

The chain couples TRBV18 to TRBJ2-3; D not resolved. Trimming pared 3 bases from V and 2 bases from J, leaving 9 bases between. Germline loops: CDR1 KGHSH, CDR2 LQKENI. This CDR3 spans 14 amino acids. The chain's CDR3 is CASSPYLYTDTQYF. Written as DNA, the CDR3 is TGTGCCAGCTCACCGTACTTGTACACAGATACGCAGTATTTT.

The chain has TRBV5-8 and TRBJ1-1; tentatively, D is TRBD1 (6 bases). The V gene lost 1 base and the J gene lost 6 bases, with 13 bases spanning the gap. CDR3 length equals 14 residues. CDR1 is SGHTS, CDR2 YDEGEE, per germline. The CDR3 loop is CASSLLGARSEAFF. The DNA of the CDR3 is TGTGCCAGCAGCTTGTTGGGGGCCCGATCTGAAGCTTTCTTT.

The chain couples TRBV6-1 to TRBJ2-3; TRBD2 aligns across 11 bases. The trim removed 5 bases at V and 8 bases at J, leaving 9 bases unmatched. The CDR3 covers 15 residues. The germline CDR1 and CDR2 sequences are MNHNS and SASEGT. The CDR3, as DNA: TGTGCCAGCAGTCCCCAGGGACTAGCGGAGACTACGCAGTATTTT. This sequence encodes CASSPQGLAETTQYF.

CDR3 in amino acids: CASSRGQGSGNQPQHF. CDR3 sequence (DNA): TGTGCCAGCTCACGAGGACAGGGGAGCGGCAATCAGCCCCAGCATTTT. The chain carries TRBV18 and TRBJ1-5; 9 bases are a match to TRBD1. Trimming took 4 bases from V and 2 from J; bases not matched to a gene: 6. Looked up from germline, CDR1 is KGHSH and CDR2 is LQKENI. This CDR3 has 16 amino acids.

The CDR3 DNA reads as TGCGCCAGCATCGGGAAACCCTACAATGAGCAGTTCTTC. This encodes CASIGKPYNEQFF. This chain uses TRBV5-1 with TRBJ2-1; tentatively, D is TRBD2 (5 bases). This CDR3 has 13 amino acids. The germline V gene encodes CDR1 SGHRS and CDR2 YFSETQ. Trimming cost V 6 bases and J 2 bases, with 9 bases left between them.

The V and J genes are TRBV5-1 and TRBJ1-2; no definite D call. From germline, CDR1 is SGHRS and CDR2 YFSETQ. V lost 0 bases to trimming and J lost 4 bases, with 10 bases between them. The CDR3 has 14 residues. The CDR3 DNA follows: TGCGCCAGCAGCTTGGCGGTCCCTTCCTATGGCTACACCTTC. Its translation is CASSLAVPSYGYTF.